The subject of this entry is one T cell receptor (beta chain). Antigen: not known. The source of the sample is a study of cytomegalovirus exposure and HLA in healthy donors. General study findings and limits: Subsequent analysis of the 95 to 150 validation repertoires found a tendency for first-cohort TCR clusters to co-occur. Researchers counted around 150 TCR beta chains as cytomegalovirus-associated. Specificity of a few CMV-associated chains for CMV antigens was verified in vitro.

Libraries were prepared by immunoSEQ multiplex PCR; TCRdb keeps only in-frame clonotypes and omits some of them. The sample has some 170,000 clones; approximately 89% are singletons. V shed 4 bases and J shed 0 bases, with 12 bases lying between them. Per the germline V gene, CDR1 is SGDLS and CDR2 is YYNGEE. The CDR3 is 15 residues long. From the approximately 110-subject validation cohort, which was separate from the roughly 710-subject first cohort, the donors were drawn. This sequence joins TRBV9 and TRBJ2-3; TRBD2 is a possible D gene (7 bases). Sequences were obtained from PBMCs. The source of this sequence is a man aged 25-45 years in good health and CMV-seropositive. The chain's CDR3 is CASSPEGGSTDTQYF. The DNA of the CDR3 is TGTGCCAGCAGCCCAGAGGGGGGGAGCACAGATACGCAGTATTTT.